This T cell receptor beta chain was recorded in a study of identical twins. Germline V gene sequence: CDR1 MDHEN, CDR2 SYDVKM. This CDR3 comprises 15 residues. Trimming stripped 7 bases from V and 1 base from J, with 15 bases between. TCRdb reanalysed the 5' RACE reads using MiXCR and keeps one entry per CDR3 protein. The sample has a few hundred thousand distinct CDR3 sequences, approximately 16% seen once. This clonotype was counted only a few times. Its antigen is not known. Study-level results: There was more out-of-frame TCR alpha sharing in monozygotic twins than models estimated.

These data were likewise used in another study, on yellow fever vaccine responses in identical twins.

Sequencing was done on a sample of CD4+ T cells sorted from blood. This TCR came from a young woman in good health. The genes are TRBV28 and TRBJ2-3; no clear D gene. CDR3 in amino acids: CASTKKQAGTDTQYF. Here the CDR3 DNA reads TGTGCCAGCACCAAGAAGCAGGCCGGCACAGATACGCAGTATTTT.